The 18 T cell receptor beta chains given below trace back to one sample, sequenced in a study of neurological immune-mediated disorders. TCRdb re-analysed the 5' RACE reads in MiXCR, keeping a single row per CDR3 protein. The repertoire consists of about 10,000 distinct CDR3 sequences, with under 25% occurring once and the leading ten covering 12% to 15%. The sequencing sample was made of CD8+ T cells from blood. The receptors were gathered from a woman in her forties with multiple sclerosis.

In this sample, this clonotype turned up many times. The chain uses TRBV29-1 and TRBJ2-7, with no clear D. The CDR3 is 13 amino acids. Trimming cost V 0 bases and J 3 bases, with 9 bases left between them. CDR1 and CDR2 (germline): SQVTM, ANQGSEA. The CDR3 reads CSVEEDRGYEQYF. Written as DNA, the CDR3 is TGCAGCGTTGAAGAAGATAGAGGCTACGAGCAGTACTTC.

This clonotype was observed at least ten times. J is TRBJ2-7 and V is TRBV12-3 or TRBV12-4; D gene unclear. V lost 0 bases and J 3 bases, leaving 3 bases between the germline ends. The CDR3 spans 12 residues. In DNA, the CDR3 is TGTGCCAGCAGTTTAGCGATCTACGAGCAGTACTTC. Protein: CASSLAIYEQYF.

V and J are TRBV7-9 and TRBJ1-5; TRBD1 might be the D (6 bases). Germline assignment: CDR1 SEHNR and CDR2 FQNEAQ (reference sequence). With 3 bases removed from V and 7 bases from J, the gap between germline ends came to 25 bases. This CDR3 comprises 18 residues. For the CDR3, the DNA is TGTGCCAGCAGCTTTATACTGTCCTCTGGGGGCGCTGAGCAGCCCCAGCATTTT. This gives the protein CASSFILSSGGAEQPQHF.

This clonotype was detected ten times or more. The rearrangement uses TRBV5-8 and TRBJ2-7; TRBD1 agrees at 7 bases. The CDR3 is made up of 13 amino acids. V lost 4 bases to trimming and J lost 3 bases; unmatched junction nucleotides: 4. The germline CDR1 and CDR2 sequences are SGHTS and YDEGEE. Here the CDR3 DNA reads TGTGCCAGCAGCATAACAGGGGACTACGAGCAGTACTTC. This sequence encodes CASSITGDYEQYF.

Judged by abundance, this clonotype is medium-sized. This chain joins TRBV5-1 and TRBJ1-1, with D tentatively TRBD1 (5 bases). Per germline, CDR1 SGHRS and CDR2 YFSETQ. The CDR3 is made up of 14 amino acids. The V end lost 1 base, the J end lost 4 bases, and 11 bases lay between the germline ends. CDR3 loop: CASSLWRGATEAFF. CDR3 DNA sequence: TGCGCCAGCAGCTTGTGGAGGGGTGCCACTGAAGCTTTCTTT.

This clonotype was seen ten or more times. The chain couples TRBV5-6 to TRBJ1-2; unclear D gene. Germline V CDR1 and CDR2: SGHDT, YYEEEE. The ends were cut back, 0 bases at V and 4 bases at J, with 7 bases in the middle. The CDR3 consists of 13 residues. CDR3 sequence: CASSLGVTYGYTF. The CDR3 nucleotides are TGTGCCAGCAGCTTGGGCGTAACCTATGGCTACACCTTC.

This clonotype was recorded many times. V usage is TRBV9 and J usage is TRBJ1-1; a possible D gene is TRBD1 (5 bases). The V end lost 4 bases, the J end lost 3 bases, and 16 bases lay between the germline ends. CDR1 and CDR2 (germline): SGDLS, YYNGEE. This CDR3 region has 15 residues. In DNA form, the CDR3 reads TGTGCCAGCAGCCCCCCCCTGGGGGTGGACACTGAAGCTTTCTTT. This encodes CASSPPLGVDTEAFF. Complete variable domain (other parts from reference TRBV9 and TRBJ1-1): DSGVTQTPKHLITATGQRVTLRCSPRSGDLSVYWYQQSLDQGLQFLIQYYNGEERAKGNILERFSAQQFPDLHSELNLSSLELGDSALYFCASSPPLGVDTEAFFGQGTRLTVV.

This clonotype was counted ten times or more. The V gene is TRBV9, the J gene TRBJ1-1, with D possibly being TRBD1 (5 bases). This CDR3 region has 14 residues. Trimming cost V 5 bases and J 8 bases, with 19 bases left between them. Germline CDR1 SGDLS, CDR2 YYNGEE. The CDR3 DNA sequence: TGTGCCAGCAGTACGCCGGGACTACCCAGCGAAGCTTTCTTT. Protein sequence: CASSTPGLPSEAFF.

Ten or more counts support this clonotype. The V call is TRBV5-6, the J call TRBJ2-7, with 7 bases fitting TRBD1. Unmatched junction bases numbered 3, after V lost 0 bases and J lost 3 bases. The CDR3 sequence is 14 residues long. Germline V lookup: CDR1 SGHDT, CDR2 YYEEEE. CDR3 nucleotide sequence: TGTGCCAGCAGCTTGGGTCAGGGGGTCTACGAGCAGTACTTC. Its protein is CASSLGQGVYEQYF.

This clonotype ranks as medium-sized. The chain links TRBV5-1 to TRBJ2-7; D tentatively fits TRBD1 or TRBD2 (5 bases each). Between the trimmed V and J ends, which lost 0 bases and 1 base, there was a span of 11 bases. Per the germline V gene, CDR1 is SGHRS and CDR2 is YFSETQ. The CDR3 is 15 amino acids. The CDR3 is CASSLEGRESYEQYF. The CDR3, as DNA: TGCGCCAGCAGCTTGGAAGGCAGGGAGTCCTACGAGCAGTACTTC.

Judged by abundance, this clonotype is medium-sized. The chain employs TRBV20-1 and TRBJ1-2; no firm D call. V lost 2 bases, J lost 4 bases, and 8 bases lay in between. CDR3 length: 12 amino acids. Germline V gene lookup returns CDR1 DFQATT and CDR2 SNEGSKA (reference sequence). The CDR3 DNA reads TGCAGTGCTAGAAGAGCGAGCTATGGCTACACCTTC. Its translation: CSARRASYGYTF.

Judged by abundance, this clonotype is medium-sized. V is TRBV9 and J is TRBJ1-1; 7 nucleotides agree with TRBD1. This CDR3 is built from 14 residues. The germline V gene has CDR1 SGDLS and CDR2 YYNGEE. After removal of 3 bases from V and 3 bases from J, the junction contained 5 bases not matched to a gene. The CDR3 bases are TGTGCCAGCAGCGGACAGGGTCGGGACACTGAAGCTTTCTTT. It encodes CASSGQGRDTEAFF. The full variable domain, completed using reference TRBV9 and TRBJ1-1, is DSGVTQTPKHLITATGQRVTLRCSPRSGDLSVYWYQQSLDQGLQFLIQYYNGEERAKGNILERFSAQQFPDLHSELNLSSLELGDSALYFCASSGQGRDTEAFFGQGTRLTVV.

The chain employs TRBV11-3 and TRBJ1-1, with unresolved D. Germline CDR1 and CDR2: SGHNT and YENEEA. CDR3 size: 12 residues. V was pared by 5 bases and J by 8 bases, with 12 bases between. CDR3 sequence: CASSGYTGEAFF. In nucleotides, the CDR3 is TGTGCCAGCAGCGGGTATACGGGAGAAGCTTTCTTT.

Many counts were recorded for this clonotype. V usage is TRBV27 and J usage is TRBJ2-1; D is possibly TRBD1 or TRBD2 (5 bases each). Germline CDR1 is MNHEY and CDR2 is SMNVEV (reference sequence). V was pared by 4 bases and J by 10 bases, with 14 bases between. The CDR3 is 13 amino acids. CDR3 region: CASSSTSAGEQFF. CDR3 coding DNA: TGTGCCAGCAGTTCCACTAGTGCAGGGGAGCAGTTCTTC.

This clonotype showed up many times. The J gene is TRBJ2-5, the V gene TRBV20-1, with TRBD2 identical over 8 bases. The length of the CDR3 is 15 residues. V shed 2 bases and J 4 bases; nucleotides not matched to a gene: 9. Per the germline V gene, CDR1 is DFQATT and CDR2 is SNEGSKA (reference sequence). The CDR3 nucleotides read TGCAGTGCTAGAATGAACGGGGGGGCCGTAGAGACCCAGTACTTC. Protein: CSARMNGGAVETQYF.

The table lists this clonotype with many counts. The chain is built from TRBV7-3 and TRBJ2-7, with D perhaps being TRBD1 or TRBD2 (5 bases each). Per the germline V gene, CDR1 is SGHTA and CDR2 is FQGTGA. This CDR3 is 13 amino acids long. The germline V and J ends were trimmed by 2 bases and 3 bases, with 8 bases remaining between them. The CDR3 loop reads CASSLGGYYEQYF. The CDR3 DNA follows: TGTGCCAGCAGCTTAGGGGGATACTACGAGCAGTACTTC.

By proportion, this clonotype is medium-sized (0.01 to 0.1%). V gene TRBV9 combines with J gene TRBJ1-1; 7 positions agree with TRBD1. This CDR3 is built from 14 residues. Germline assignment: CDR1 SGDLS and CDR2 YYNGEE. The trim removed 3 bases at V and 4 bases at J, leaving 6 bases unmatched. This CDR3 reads CASSGTGVGTEAFF. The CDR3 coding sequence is TGTGCCAGCAGCGGAACAGGGGTCGGCACTGAAGCTTTCTTT. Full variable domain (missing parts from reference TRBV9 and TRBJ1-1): DSGVTQTPKHLITATGQRVTLRCSPRSGDLSVYWYQQSLDQGLQFLIQYYNGEERAKGNILERFSAQQFPDLHSELNLSSLELGDSALYFCASSGTGVGTEAFFGQGTRLTVV.

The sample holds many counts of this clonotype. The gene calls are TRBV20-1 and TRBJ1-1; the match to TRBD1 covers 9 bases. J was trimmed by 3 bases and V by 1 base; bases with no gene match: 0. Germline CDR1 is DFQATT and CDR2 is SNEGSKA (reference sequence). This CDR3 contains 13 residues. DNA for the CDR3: TGCAGTGCTAGAGGGACAGGGGACACTGAAGCTTTCTTT. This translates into CSARGTGDTEAFF.